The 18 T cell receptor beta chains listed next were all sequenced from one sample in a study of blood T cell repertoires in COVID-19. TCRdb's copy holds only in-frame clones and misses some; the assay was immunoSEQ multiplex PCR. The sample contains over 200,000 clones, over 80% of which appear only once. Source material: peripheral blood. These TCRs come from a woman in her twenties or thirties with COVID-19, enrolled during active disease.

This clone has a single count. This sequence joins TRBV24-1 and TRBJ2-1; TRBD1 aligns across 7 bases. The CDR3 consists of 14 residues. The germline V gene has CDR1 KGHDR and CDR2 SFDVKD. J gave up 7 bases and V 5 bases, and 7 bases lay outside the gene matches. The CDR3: CATSGRGKENEQFF. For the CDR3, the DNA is TGTGCCACCAGTGGCAGGGGGAAAGAAAATGAGCAGTTCTTC.

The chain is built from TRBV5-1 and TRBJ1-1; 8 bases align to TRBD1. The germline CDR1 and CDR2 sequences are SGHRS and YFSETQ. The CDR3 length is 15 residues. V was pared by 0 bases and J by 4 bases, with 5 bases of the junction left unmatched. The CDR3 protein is CASSLESGGFTEAFF. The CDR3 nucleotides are TGCGCCAGCAGCTTGGAGTCAGGGGGCTTCACTGAAGCTTTCTTT.

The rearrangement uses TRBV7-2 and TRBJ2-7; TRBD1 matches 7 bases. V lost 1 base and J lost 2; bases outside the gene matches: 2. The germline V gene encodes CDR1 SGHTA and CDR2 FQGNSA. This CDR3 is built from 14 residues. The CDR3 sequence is CASSLDRGAYEQYF. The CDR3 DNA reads TGTGCCAGCAGCTTAGACAGGGGAGCCTACGAGCAGTACTTC.

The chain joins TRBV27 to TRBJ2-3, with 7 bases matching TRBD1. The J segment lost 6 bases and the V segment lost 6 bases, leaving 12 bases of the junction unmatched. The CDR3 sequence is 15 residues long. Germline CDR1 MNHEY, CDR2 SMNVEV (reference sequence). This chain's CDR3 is CASSPGQSLQDTQYF. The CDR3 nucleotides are TGTGCCAGCAGCCCGGGACAGAGCCTACAGGATACGCAGTATTTT.

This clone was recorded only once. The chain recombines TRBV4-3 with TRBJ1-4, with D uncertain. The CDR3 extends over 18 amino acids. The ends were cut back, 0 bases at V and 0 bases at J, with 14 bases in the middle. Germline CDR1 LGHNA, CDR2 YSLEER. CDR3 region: CASSQDLGAFATNEKLFF. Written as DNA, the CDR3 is TGCGCCAGCAGCCAAGATCTAGGTGCCTTTGCAACTAATGAAAAACTGTTTTTT.

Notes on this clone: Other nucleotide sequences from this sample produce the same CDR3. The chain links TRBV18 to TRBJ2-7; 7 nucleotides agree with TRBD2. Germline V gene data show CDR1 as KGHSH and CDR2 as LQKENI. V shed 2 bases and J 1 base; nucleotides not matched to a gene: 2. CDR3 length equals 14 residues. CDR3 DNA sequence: TGTGCCAGCTCACCAGGACTAGTTTCCTACGAGCAGTACTTC. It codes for CASSPGLVSYEQYF. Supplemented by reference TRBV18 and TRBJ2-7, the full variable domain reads NAGVMQNPRHLVRRRGQEARLRCSPMKGHSHVYWYRQLPEEGLKFMVYLQKENIIDESGMPKERFSAEFPKEGPSILRIQQVVRGDSAAYFCASSPGLVSYEQYFGPGTRLTVT.

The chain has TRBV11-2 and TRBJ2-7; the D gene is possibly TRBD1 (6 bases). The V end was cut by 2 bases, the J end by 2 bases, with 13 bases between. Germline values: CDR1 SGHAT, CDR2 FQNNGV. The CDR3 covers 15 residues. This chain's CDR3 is CASSLPGAGAYEQYF. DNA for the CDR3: TGTGCCAGCAGCTTACCCGGTGCAGGGGCCTACGAGCAGTACTTC.

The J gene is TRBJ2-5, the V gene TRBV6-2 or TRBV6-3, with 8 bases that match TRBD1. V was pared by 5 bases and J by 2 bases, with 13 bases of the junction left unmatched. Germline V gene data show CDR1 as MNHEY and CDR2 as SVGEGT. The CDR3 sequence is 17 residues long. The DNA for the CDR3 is TGTGCCAGCAGTCCGACAGGGGAGCCAGGAGGGCAAGAGACCCAGTACTTC. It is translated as CASSPTGEPGGQETQYF.

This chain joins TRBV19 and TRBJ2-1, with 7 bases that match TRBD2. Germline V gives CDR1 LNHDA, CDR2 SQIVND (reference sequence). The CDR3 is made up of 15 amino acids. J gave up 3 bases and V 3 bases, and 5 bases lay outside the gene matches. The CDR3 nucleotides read TGTGCCAGTAGTATCCTAGCGGCCAACTACAATGAGCAGTTCTTC. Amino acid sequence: CASSILAANYNEQFF.

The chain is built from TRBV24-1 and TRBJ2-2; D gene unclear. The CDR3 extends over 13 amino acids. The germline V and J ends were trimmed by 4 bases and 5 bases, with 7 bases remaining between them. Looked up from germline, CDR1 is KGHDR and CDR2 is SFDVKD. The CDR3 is CATSEAPTGELFF. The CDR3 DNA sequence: TGTGCCACCAGTGAGGCCCCAACCGGGGAGCTGTTTTTT.

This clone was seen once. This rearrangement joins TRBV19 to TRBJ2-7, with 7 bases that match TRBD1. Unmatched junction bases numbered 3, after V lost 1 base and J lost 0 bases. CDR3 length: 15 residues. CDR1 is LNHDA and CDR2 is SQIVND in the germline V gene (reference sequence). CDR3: CASSIAWDSSYEQYF. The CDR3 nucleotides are TGTGCCAGTAGTATAGCCTGGGACAGCTCCTACGAGCAGTACTTC.

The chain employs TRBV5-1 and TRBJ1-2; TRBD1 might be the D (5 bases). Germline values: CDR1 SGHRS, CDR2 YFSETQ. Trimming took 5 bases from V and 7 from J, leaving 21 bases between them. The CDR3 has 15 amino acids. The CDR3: CASRTDTSVTLGYTF. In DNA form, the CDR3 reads TGCGCCAGCAGGACGGACACGTCCGTGACCCTTGGCTACACCTTC.

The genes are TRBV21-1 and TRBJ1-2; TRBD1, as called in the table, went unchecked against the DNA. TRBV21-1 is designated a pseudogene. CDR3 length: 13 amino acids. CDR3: CASSRRTGEGYTF. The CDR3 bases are TGTGCCAGCAGCCGCCGGACAGGGGAGGGCTACACCTTC.

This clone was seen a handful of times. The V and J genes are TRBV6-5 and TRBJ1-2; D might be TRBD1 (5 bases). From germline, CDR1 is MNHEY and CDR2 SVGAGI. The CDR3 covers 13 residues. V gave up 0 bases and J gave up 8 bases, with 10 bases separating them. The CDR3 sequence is CASSYSGERGYTF. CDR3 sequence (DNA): TGTGCCAGCAGTTACTCAGGGGAACGAGGCTACACCTTC.

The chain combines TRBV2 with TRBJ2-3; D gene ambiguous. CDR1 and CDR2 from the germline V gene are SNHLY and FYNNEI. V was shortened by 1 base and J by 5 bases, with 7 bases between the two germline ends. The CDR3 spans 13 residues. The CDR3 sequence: CASSEGRVDTQYF. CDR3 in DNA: TGTGCCAGCAGTGAAGGCCGAGTAGATACGCAGTATTTT.

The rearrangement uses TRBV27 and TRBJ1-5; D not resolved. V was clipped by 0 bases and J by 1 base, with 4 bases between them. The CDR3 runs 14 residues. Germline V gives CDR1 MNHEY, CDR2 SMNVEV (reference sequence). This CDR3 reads CASSLSRSNQPQHF. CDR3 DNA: TGTGCCAGCAGTTTATCGCGGAGCAATCAGCCCCAGCATTTT.

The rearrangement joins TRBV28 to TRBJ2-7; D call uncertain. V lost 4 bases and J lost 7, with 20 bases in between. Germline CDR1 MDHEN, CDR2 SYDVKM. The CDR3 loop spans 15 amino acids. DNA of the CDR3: TGTGCCAGCAGTTCCTCAGAAGTCTCCCCGGAGGAGCAGTACTTC. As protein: CASSSSEVSPEEQYF.

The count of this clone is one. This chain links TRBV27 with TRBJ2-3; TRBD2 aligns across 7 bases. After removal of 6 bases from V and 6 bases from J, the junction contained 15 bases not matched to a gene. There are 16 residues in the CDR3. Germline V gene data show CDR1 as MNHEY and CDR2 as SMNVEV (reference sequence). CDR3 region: CASSAGERGAGDTQYF. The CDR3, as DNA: TGTGCCAGCAGCGCGGGGGAGCGGGGAGCAGGGGATACGCAGTATTTT.